This T cell receptor beta chain appears in the sequencing data of a study of early T cells in non-severe SARS-CoV-2 infection (dated by TCRdb to the early 2020s). Study-wide context: TCR sequencing used bulk RNA from unsorted whole blood, so alpha and beta chains could not be paired.

The CDR3 contains 12 residues, cysteine and phenylalanine counted. Kept here is only the CDR3 DNA, which spans 36 bases and is read in frame from base 1. For CDR1 and CDR2, the germline V gene lists MNHEY and SVGEGT. V is reduced by 8 bases and J by 13 bases, leaving a spacing of 18 bases between them. The study was a case-control design nested within a healthcare worker cohort in London, UK, with weekly nasopharyngeal swab PCR tests and blood sampling. Healthcare workers were recruited during the week of the UK lockdown, between 23 and 31 March 2020, and followed weekly for up to roughly 16 weeks. Overall results and qualifications from the work: Matching against VDJdb was skewed toward anti-spike CD8 responses, likely underestimated virus-specific expansions, and missed private and CD4 specificities.

In its sample, this clonotype was seen a few times. Its antigen is currently not known. Base-call qualities are not available, and no considerably larger clone is one nucleotide away. The method behind the library was 5' RACE. For sequencing, a NextSeq 500 was employed. To correct for sequencing error and PCR bias, the TCR library protocol tagged individual cDNA molecules with unique molecular identifiers. TCR alpha and beta chains were both sequenced, and the abundances of alpha and beta sequences in each sample were closely correlated with each other. In the original analysis: Decombinator V4 was used to perform V gene, J gene and CDR3 annotation of TCR sequences. Expanded TCRs were defined as changing significantly between any two time points under a Poisson model with p below 0.0001. Abundances of TCRs were expressed as counts per million after normalisation to the total number of TCRs sequenced in each sample. TRAV1-2 paired with TRAJ12, TRAJ20 or TRAJ33 defined MAIT TCRs, while TRAV10 paired with TRAJ18 defined iNKT TCRs. A search of VDJdb, accessed on 1 November 2021, was run for TCRs annotated to CMV, EBV and SARS-CoV-2, with TCRs annotated for multiple antigens excluded. TCRdb's own reprocessing of the public reads used fastp at Q25 and MiXCR and kept productive beta chains. Every distinct CDR3 protein forms one entry, paired with its most common genes and DNA. The V and J calls, along with clone size, are taken from TCRdb and not from the paper's own processing. Present in this sample are under 85,000 distinct CDR3 sequences, 13% of which were seen just once. 5% to 5.5% of the sample rests with the top ten.

This TCR derives from an adult who was a healthcare worker with PCR-confirmed SARS-CoV-2 infection or an uninfected control (not recorded which). Input material: whole blood. The sequence is built from TRBV6-2 or TRBV6-3 and TRBJ2-4; the best D guess is TRBD2, with 5 bases matching. The DNA is TGTGCCAGCGCCGCGCGGGCCGCGAGACAGTACTTC. It specifies CASAARAARQYF.